These 15 T cell receptor beta chains share one sample of origin, sequenced in a study of regulatory T cells in long-lasting Graves disease. CDR3 regions were amplified by Arm-PCR using iRepertoire HTBI primers to build TCR beta libraries. Each CDR3 protein is one row after TCRdb ran MiXCR on the multiplex PCR reads. The sample contains a few hundred thousand distinct CDR3 sequences, 15% to 20% of which appear only once. Time point noted: newly diagnosed GD, antithyroid drugs for less than 3 months. With RNA extracted from PBMCs as input, the TCR library was made. The sample was also linked to a second study, of T cells in Graves' hyperthyroidism and ophthalmopathy.

This specimen was peripheral blood mononuclear cells (PBMCs), taken at new diagnosis, from a patient treated with antithyroid drugs. These receptors all come from a woman aged 18-29 years with Graves disease.

This clonotype was detected many times. V and J are TRBV5-1 and TRBJ2-7; TRBD2 is a possible D gene (5 bases). Trimming shortened V by 4 bases and J by 3 bases, and 17 bases separated the two germline ends. The germline CDR1 and CDR2 sequences are SGHRS and YFSETQ. CDR3 length: 15 residues. CDR3 nucleotides: TGCGCCAGCAGCCCGCGGACTGGTGGGATCTACGAGCAGTACTTC. It specifies CASSPRTGGIYEQYF.

This clonotype was seen only a few times. A much more abundant neighbour one base away suggests this may be a read error. No conserved phenylalanine or tryptophan is present at the end of the CDR3, so a read error is the likely explanation. This chain uses TRBV6-9 with TRBJ1-1, with no clear D. This CDR3 has 12 amino acids. Germline CDR1 MNHGY, CDR2 SVAAGI. With 4 bases removed from V and 4 bases from J, the gap between germline ends came to 7 bases. The CDR3 loop is CASSWEGTEAFL. In DNA form, the CDR3 reads TGTGCCAGCAGTTGGGAGGGCACTGAAGCTTTCCTT.

Only a few counts were recorded for this clonotype. The CDR3 does not end in the conserved phenylalanine or tryptophan, so this is likely a read error. This rearrangement joins TRBV24-1 to TRBJ1-5; 7 nucleotides line up with TRBD1. V lost 4 bases, J lost 6 bases, and 11 bases stayed unmatched. Germline CDR1 and CDR2: KGHDR and SFDVKD. This CDR3 contains 16 residues. The CDR3 region has the DNA TGTGCCACCAGTGACCCTCAGGGGGGTTTGGGTCAGCCCCAGCATCTT. It specifies CATSDPQGGLGQPQHL.

This clonotype was detected ten times or more. A junction end diverges from the germline sequence, so it may reflect a read error. The chain is built from TRBV20-1 and TRBJ2-5; D may correspond to TRBD1 or TRBD2 (7 bases each). Germline V CDR1 and CDR2: DFQATT, SNEGSKA (reference sequence). This CDR3 spans 11 amino acids. CDR3 DNA sequence: TGCAGTGCTAGAGACCACAGGGGAGGGAACTTC. Protein product: CSARDHRGGNF.

This clonotype was counted between two and nine times. The chain links TRBV11-2 to TRBJ1-3, with D uncertain. This CDR3 comprises 13 residues. The germline V gene encodes CDR1 SGHAT and CDR2 FQNNGV. V lost 4 bases and J 4 bases, leaving 8 bases between the germline ends. The CDR3, as DNA: TGTGCCAGCAGCTCGTCTTGGGGAAACACCATATATTTT. Translating gives CASSSSWGNTIYF.

The sample holds many counts of this clonotype. The V call is TRBV12-3 or TRBV12-4, the J call TRBJ2-7, with D possibly matching TRBD2 (5 bases). V lost 2 bases and J lost 7, with 15 bases in between. The CDR3 has 14 residues. The CDR3 coding sequence is TGTGCCAGCAGTTTAAGTACGTCGCCGGGGGAGCAGTACTTC. Residues: CASSLSTSPGEQYF.

This clonotype was seen at least ten times. This sequence joins TRBV7-3 and TRBJ2-3; TRBD2 matches 10 bases. This CDR3 region has 15 residues. After removal of 1 base from V and 12 bases from J, the junction contained 10 bases not matched to a gene. From germline, CDR1 is SGHTA and CDR2 FQGTGA. CDR3 in amino acids: CASSLIGVGLAPQYF. CDR3 coding DNA: TGTGCCAGCAGCTTAATAGGGGTGGGACTAGCGCCCCAGTATTTT.

Many counts were recorded for this clonotype. V gene TRBV4-1 combines with J gene TRBJ2-5; 7 nucleotides line up with TRBD1. V shed 5 bases, J shed 1 base, and the junction held 4 bases outside the gene matches. Germline V CDR1 and CDR2: MGHRA, YSYEKL. The CDR3 runs to 14 residues. CDR3 region: CASSFRQGQETQYF. The CDR3 bases are TGCGCCAGCAGCTTCCGACAGGGCCAAGAGACCCAGTACTTC.

This clonotype was seen more than once but under ten times. This sequence joins TRBV6-2 or TRBV6-3 and TRBJ1-3, with D unresolved. The V and J ends lost 0 bases and 3 bases respectively, with 15 bases between them. The CDR3 totals 17 residues. In germline, CDR1 is MNHEY, CDR2 SVGEGT. The CDR3 loop is CASSYSEWYQVGNTIYF. The CDR3 coding sequence is TGTGCCAGCAGTTACTCCGAGTGGTACCAGGTTGGAAACACCATATATTTT.

This clonotype was recorded many times. The chain couples TRBV30 to TRBJ1-6; D not resolved. Trimming took 4 bases from V and 0 from J, leaving 7 bases between them. This CDR3 is 14 amino acids long. Germline V gene data show CDR1 as GTSNPN and CDR2 as SVGIG (reference sequence). The CDR3, as DNA: TGTGCCTGGACGGGGAGCTCCTATAATTCACCCCTCCACTTT. This encodes CAWTGSSYNSPLHF.

This clonotype was seen more than once but under ten times. The J gene is TRBJ2-5, the V gene TRBV28; tentative D call: TRBD1 (5 bases). The CDR3 is 14 amino acids. CDR1 and CDR2 (germline): MDHEN, SYDVKM. The V end was cut by 8 bases, the J end by 4 bases, with 17 bases between. The chain's CDR3 is CASSAGKRIETQYF. The CDR3 DNA sequence: TGTGCCAGCTCGGCAGGGAAAAGGATAGAGACCCAGTACTTC.

Worth noting for this clonotype: An end of the junction differs from the germline gene, which may be a read error. The CDR3 nucleotides read TGTGCCTGCAGGACTAGCGGGAGCGCAGATACGCAGTATTTT. This encodes CACRTSGSADTQYF. The chain recombines TRBV28 with TRBJ2-3, with 13 bases lining up with TRBD2. The CDR3 totals 14 residues. Germline CDR1 reads MDHEN; CDR2 reads SYDVKM.

This clonotype was counted many times. The chain combines TRBV9 with TRBJ2-3; either TRBD1 or TRBD2 may fit D (5 bases each). This CDR3 is built from 16 residues. Deletions cut 3 bases from V and 2 bases from J, with 16 bases between. Germline V CDR1 and CDR2: SGDLS, YYNGEE. As DNA, the CDR3 is TGTGCCAGCAGCGGCCCACCCGAGGGGATCACAGATACGCAGTATTTT. The encoded protein is CASSGPPEGITDTQYF.

This clonotype was detected ten times or more. The chain uses TRBV30 and TRBJ2-1; TRBD2 aligns across 7 bases. Unmatched junction bases numbered 11, after V lost 1 base and J lost 8 bases. Germline CDR1 is GTSNPN and CDR2 is SVGIG (reference sequence). The CDR3 runs to 15 residues. The DNA for the CDR3 is TGTGCCTGGAGTGGGAGCGGGAACCCTAGGGATGAGCAGTTCTTC. Protein product: CAWSGSGNPRDEQFF.

This clonotype was picked up one time. This chain connects TRBV6-1 to TRBJ1-5; 8 bases line up with TRBD1. The CDR3 sequence is 14 residues long. Germline V gene data show CDR1 as MNHNS and CDR2 as SASEGT. The V gene end was trimmed by 6 bases and the J gene end by 6 bases; junction bases not matched to a gene: 7. The CDR3 region has the DNA TGTGCCAGCAGACCGGACAGGGTGGCTCAGCCCCAGCATTTT. This codes for CASRPDRVAQPQHF.